This T cell receptor beta chain was captured in a study of T cell responses to AZD1222 COVID-19 vaccine. TCRdb's table, derived via immunoSEQ multiplex PCR, lists solely in-frame clones and lacks some. The sample has around 180,000 clones, just over 90% seen once; the top ten hold approximately 2.9%. There are 18 residues in the CDR3. Trimming removed 3 bases at V and 6 bases at J, with 23 bases between. The germline V gene has CDR1 KGHDR and CDR2 SFDVKD. A word on this clone: Its antigen is still unknown.

Study-wide findings and caveats: The number of AZD1222 recipients seropositive at baseline was only five or six. Researchers took repertoire samples only after the peak T cell response had come.

The sequence was collected from an adult in good health. The chain joins TRBV24-1 to TRBJ2-1; D could derive from TRBD1 or TRBD2 (7 bases each). Specimen: peripheral blood, collected on day 0 of AZD1222 vaccination. The CDR3 coding sequence is TGTGCCACCAGTGATCCCGCGCGACAGGGAGGGGAATCCAATGAGCAGTTCTTC. Its protein is CATSDPARQGGESNEQFF.